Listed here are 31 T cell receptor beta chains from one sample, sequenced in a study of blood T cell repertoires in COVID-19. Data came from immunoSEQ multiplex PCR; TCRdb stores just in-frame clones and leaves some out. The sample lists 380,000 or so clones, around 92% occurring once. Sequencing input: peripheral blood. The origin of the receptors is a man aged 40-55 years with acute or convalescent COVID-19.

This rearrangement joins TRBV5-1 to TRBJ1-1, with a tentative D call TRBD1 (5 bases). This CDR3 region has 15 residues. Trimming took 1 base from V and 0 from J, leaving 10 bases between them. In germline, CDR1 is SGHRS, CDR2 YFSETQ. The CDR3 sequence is CASSLSGALNTEAFF. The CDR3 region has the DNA TGCGCCAGCAGCTTGAGTGGGGCTTTGAACACTGAAGCTTTCTTT.

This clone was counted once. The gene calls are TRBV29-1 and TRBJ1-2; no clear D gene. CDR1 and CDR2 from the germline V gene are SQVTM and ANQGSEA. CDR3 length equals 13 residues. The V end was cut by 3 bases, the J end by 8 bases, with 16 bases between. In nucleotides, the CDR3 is TGCAGCGTTGACAGTCAGGTCGGTGAAGGCTACACCTTC. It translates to CSVDSQVGEGYTF.

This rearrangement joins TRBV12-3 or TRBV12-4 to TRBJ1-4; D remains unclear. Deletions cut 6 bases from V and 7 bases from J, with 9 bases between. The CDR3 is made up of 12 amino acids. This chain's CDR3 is CASRGRSEKLFF. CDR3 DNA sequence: TGTGCCAGCAGGGGTCGGAGTGAAAAACTGTTTTTT.

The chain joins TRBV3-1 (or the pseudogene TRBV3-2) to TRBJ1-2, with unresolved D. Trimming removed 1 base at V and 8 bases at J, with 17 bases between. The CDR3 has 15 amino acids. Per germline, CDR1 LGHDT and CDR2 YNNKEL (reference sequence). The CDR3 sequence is CASSQVVGSAQGYTF. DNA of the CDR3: TGTGCCAGCAGCCAAGTAGTCGGGTCAGCGCAAGGCTACACCTTC.

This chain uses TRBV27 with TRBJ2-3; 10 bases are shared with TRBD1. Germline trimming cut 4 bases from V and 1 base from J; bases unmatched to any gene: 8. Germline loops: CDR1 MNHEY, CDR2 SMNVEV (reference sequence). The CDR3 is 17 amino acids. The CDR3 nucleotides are TGTGCCAGCAGTTCCCTTGGGACAGGGGAGGGCACAGATACGCAGTATTTT. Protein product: CASSSLGTGEGTDTQYF.

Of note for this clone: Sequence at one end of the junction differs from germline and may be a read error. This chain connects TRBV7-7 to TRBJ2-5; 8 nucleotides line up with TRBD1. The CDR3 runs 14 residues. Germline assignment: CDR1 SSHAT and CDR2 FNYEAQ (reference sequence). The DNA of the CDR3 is TGTGCTAGCAGCTTAGGCAGGGGGCTCGAGACCCAGTACTTC. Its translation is CASSLGRGLETQYF.

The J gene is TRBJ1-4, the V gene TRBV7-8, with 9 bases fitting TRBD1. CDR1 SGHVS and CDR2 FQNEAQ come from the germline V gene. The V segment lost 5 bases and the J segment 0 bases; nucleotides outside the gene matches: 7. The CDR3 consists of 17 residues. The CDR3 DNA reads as TGTGCCAGCAGCGCAGGGACAGGGCTGACAACTAATGAAAAACTGTTTTTT. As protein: CASSAGTGLTTNEKLFF.

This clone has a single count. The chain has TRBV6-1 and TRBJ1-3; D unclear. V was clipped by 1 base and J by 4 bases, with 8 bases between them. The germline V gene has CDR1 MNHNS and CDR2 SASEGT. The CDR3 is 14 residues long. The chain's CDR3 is CASSEVNIGNTIYF. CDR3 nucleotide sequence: TGTGCCAGCAGTGAAGTAAACATCGGAAACACCATATATTTT.

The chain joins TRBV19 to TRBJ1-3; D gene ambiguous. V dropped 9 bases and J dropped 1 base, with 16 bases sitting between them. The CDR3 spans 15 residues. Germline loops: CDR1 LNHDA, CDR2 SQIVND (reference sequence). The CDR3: CASHTNRGSGNTIYF. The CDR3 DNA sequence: TGTGCCAGCCATACGAACCGGGGATCTGGAAACACCATATATTTT. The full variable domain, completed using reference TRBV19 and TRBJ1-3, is DGGITQSPKYLFRKEGQNVTLSCEQNLNHDAMYWYRQDPGQGLRLIYYSQIVNDFQKGDIAEGYSVSREKKESFPLTVTSAQKNPTAFYLCASHTNRGSGNTIYFGEGSWLTVV.

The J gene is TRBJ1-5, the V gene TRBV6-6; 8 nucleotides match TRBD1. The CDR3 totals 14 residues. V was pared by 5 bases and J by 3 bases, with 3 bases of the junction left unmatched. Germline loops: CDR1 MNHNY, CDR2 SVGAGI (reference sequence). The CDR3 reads CASSGQGNNQPQHF. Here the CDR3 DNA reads TGTGCCAGCAGTGGACAGGGTAACAATCAGCCCCAGCATTTT.

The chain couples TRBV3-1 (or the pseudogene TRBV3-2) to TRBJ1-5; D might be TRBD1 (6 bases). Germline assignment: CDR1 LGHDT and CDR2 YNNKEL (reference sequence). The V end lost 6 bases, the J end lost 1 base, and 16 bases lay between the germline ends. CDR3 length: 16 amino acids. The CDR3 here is CASRVKQGISNQPQHF. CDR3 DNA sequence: TGTGCCAGCAGGGTAAAACAGGGAATCAGCAATCAGCCCCAGCATTTT.

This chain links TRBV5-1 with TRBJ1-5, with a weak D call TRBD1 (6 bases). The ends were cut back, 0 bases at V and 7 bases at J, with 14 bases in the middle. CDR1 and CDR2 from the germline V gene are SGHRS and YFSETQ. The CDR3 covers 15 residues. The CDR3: CASSLGQGMYQPQHF. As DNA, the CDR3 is TGCGCCAGCAGCTTGGGGCAGGGGATGTACCAGCCCCAGCATTTT.

CDR3 sequence reads: CASSQRTGVAGEKLFF. The DNA for the CDR3 is TGTGCCAGCAGCCAGAGAACAGGGGTAGCAGGAGAAAAACTGTTTTTT. The chain recombines TRBV7-9 with TRBJ1-4; 7 nucleotides match TRBD1. After removal of 5 bases from V and 8 bases from J, the junction contained 14 bases not matched to a gene. From germline, CDR1 is SEHNR and CDR2 FQNEAQ (reference sequence). The CDR3 has 16 residues.

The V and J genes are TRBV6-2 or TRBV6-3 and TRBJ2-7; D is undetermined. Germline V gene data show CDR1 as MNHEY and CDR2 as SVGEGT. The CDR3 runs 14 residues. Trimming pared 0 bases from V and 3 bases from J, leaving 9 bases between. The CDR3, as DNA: TGTGCCAGCAGTTACTCCGCAGGAAACTACGAGCAGTACTTC. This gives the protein CASSYSAGNYEQYF.

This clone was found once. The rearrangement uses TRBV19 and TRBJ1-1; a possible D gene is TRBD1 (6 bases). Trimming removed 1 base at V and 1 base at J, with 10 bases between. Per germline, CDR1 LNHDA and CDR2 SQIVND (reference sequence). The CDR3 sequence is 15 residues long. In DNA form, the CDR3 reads TGTGCCAGTAGTATAGCGGCAGGGGCGAACACTGAAGCTTTCTTT. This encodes CASSIAAGANTEAFF.

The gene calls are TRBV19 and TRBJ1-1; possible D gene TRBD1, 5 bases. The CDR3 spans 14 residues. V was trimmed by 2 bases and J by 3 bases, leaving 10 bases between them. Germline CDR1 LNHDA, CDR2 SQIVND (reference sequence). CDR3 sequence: CASSIQGRYTEAFF. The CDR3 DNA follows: TGTGCCAGTAGTATACAGGGAAGGTACACTGAAGCTTTCTTT.

The CDR3 sequence is CASSQITREGFYNEQFF. The CDR3 region has the DNA TGTGCCAGCAGCCAAATTACGCGGGAGGGCTTCTACAATGAGCAGTTCTTC. J is TRBJ2-1 and V is TRBV14, with 9 bases lining up with TRBD2. This CDR3 has 17 amino acids. Trimming cost V 2 bases and J 3 bases; bases outside gene matches: 8. The germline V gene encodes CDR1 SGHDN and CDR2 FVKESK.

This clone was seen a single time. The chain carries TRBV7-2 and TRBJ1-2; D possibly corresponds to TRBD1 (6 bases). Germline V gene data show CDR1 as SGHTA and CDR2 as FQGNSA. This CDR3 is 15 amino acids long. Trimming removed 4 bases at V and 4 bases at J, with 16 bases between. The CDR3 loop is CASSSRTVSSYGYTF. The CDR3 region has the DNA TGTGCCAGCAGCTCAAGGACAGTATCTAGCTATGGCTACACCTTC.

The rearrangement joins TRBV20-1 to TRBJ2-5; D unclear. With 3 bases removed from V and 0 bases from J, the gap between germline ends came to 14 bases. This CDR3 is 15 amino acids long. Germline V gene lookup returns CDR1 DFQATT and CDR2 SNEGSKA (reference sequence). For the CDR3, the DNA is TGCAGTGCTAGTGAAAGACTGCGTCACCAAGAGACCCAGTACTTC. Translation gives CSASERLRHQETQYF.

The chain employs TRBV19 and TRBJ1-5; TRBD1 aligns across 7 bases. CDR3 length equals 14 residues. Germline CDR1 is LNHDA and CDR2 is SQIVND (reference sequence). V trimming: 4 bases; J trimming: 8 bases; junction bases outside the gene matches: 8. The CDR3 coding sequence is TGTGCCAGTAGTACTACAGGGGCCTGGGAGCCCCAGCATTTT. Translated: CASSTTGAWEPQHF.

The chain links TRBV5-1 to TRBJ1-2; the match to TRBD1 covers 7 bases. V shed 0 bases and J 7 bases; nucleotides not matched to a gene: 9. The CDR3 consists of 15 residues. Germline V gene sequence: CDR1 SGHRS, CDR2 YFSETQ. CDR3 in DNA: TGCGCCAGCAGCTTGGCCGGGACAGCTCTCTCTGGCTACACCTTC. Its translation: CASSLAGTALSGYTF.

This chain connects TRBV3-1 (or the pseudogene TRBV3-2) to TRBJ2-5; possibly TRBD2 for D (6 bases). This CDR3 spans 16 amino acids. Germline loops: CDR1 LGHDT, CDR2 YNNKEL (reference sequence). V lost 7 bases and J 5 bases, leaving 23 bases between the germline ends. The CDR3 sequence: CASTTRKSGGIETQYF. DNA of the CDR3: TGTGCCAGCACCACCCGAAAAAGCGGCGGGATCGAGACCCAGTACTTC.

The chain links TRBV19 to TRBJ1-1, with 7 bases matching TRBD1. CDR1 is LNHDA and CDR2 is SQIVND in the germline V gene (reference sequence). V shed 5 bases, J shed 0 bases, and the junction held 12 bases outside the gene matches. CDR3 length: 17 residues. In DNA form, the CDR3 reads TGTGCCAGTAGTTTTTTCTTCGGGACAGACTTGAACACTGAAGCTTTCTTT. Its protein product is CASSFFFGTDLNTEAFF.

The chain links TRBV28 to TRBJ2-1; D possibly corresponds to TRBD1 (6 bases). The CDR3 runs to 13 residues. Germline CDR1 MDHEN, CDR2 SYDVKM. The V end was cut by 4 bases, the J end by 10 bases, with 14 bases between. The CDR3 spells CASSSYDRSEQFF. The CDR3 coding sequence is TGTGCCAGCAGTTCCTACGACAGGAGCGAGCAGTTCTTC. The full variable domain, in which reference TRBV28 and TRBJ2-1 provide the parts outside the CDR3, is DVKVTQSSRYLVKRTGEKVFLECVQDMDHENMFWYRQDPGLGLRLIYFSYDVKMKEKGDIPEGYSVSREKKERFSLILESASTNQTSMYLCASSSYDRSEQFFGPGTRLTVL.

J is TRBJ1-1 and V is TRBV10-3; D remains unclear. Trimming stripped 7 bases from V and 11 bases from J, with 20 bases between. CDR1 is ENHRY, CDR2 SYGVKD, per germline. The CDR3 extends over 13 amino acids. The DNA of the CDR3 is TGTGCCATCAAGGGATGGACTTCCTCGGACGCTTTCTTT. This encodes CAIKGWTSSDAFF.

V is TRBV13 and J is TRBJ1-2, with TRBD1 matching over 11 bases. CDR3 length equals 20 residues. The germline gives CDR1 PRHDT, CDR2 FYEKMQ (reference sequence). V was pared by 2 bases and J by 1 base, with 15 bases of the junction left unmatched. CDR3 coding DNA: TGTGCCAGCAGCTTACGGACAGGGGGCGCGTTAGGGGTCCTTAACTATGGCTACACCTTC. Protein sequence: CASSLRTGGALGVLNYGYTF.

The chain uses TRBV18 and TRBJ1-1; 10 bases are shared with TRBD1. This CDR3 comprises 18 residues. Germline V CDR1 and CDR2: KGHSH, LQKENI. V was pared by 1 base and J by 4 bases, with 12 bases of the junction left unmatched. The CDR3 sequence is CASSPLVGQGGRGTEAFF. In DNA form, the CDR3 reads TGTGCCAGCTCACCACTTGTCGGACAGGGGGGTCGCGGCACTGAAGCTTTCTTT.

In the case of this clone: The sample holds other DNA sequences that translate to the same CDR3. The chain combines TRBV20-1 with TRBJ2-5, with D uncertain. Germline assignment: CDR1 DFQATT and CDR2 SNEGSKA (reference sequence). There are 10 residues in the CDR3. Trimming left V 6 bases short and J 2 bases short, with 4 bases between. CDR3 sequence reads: CSALQETQYF. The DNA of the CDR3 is TGCAGTGCGCTACAAGAGACCCAGTACTTC.

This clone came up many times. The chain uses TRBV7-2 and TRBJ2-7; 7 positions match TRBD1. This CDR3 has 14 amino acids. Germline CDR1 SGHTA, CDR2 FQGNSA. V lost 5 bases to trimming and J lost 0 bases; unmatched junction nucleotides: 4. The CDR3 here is CASSARDSSYEQYF. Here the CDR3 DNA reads TGTGCCAGCAGCGCCCGGGACAGCTCCTACGAGCAGTACTTC.

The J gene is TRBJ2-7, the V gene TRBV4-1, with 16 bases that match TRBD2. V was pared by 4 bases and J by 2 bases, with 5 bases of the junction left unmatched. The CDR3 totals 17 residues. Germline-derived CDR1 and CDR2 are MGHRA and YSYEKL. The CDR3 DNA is TGCGCCAGCAGCCTCGGGACTAGCGGGAGGGGGCCCTACGAGCAGTACTTC. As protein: CASSLGTSGRGPYEQYF.

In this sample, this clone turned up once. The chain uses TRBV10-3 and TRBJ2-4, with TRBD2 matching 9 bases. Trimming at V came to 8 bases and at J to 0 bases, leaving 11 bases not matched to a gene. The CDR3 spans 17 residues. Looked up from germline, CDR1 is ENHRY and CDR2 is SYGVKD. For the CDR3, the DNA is TGTGCCATCGGAGGAAGCGGGGGGACCTTAGCCAAAAACATTCAGTACTTC. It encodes CAIGGSGGTLAKNIQYF.